Presented here are 28 T cell receptor beta chains from one specimen sequenced in a study of shared clonotypes between healthy human individuals. The table came from immunoSEQ multiplex PCR; TCRdb's copy has only in-frame clones and leaves some out. The sample includes a few million clones, approximately 93% of them seen just once. Sequencing input: naive CD4+ T cells from PBMCs. Described subset: CD45RA+ positively selected. The receptor source for this set is a young man in good health. Some clones in this sample may be carry-over from other donors' samples.

The chain recombines TRBV28 with TRBJ2-1; perhaps TRBD2 as D (5 bases). Germline assignment: CDR1 MDHEN and CDR2 SYDVKM. The ends were cut back, 4 bases at V and 7 bases at J, with 20 bases in the middle. The CDR3 length is 16 residues. Written as DNA, the CDR3 is TGTGCCAGCAGTTCCCCCAAGGAGCGGAAGAATAATGAGCAGTTCTTC. This sequence encodes CASSSPKERKNNEQFF.

CDR3 residues: CASSPRPDVNNEQFF. CDR3 coding DNA: TGTGCCAGCTCACCAAGGCCGGACGTAAACAATGAGCAGTTCTTC. The gene calls are TRBV18 and TRBJ2-1, with D uncertain. Trimming removed 2 bases at V and 5 bases at J, with 13 bases between. This CDR3 spans 15 amino acids. Looked up from germline, CDR1 is KGHSH and CDR2 is LQKENI.

The chain links TRBV19 to TRBJ1-1; 9 bases are shared with TRBD1. Trimming took 7 bases from V and 7 from J; bases not matched to a gene: 7. The CDR3 sequence is 13 residues long. Germline lookup yields CDR1 LNHDA and CDR2 SQIVND (reference sequence). The chain's CDR3 is CASTLRTGVEAFF. CDR3 bases: TGTGCCAGTACCCTACGGACAGGGGTTGAAGCTTTCTTT.

The rearrangement links TRBV7-2 to TRBJ2-7, with D perhaps TRBD1 or TRBD2 (6 bases each). V lost 1 base and J lost 9, with 31 bases in between. CDR3 length equals 19 residues. From germline, CDR1 is SGHTA and CDR2 FQGNSA. The CDR3 DNA follows: TGTGCCAGCAGCTTAGTTGGGACGGGGGCCGTCTCCCCCCTTGGATGGCAGTACTTC. Its translation is CASSLVGTGAVSPLGWQYF.

This chain's CDR3 is CSVGDSFSYEQYF. The CDR3 DNA reads TGCAGCGTTGGAGACAGCTTCTCCTACGAGCAGTACTTC. This chain joins TRBV29-1 and TRBJ2-7; D is possibly TRBD1 (5 bases). The CDR3 is made up of 13 amino acids. Germline CDR1 SQVTM, CDR2 ANQGSEA. The V end lost 4 bases, the J end lost 0 bases, and 10 bases lay between the germline ends.

The rearrangement uses TRBV5-1 and TRBJ2-3; 7 nucleotides match TRBD2. The CDR3 spans 14 residues. Germline assignment: CDR1 SGHRS and CDR2 YFSETQ. Trimming removed 0 bases from V and 4 bases from J; junction bases left unmatched: 2. The CDR3 DNA follows: TGCGCCAGCAGCTTGGATGGACTAGCAGATACGCAGTATTTT. The encoded protein is CASSLDGLADTQYF.

The chain couples TRBV4-3 to TRBJ1-1; tentative D call: TRBD1 (6 bases). V lost 1 base and J lost 5, with 11 bases in between. Germline CDR1 LGHNA, CDR2 YSLEER. There are 14 residues in the CDR3. CDR3 sequence reads: CASSQGGGGTEAFF. The CDR3 DNA follows: TGCGCCAGCAGCCAAGGTGGAGGGGGGACTGAAGCTTTCTTT.

This clone has a handful of counts. The V gene is TRBV4-2, the J gene TRBJ1-1; D gene unclear. Germline-derived CDR1 and CDR2 are LGHNA and YNFKEQ. Trimming removed 2 bases from V and 5 bases from J, with 18 bases in between. The CDR3 covers 16 residues. This chain's CDR3 is CASSQYSGVRGTEAFF. CDR3 bases: TGTGCCAGCAGCCAATACAGCGGGGTTAGAGGAACTGAAGCTTTCTTT.

This chain connects TRBV6-1 to TRBJ1-5, with no clear D. CDR3 length: 11 residues. In germline, CDR1 is MNHNS, CDR2 SASEGT. Trimming cost V 1 base and J 11 bases, with 6 bases left between them. CDR3 sequence: CASSEGHTQHF. The CDR3 coding sequence is TGTGCCAGCAGTGAAGGCCACACCCAGCATTTT.

The chain has TRBV28 and TRBJ2-2, with a weak D call TRBD1 (5 bases). Germline-derived CDR1 and CDR2 are MDHEN and SYDVKM. V gave up 4 bases and J gave up 6 bases, with 18 bases separating them. The CDR3 loop spans 16 amino acids. This CDR3 reads CASSSPTVAAPGELFF. In DNA, the CDR3 is TGTGCCAGCAGTTCACCGACAGTCGCTGCCCCCGGGGAGCTGTTTTTT.

As concerns this clone: This sample includes further DNA sequences coding for the same CDR3. The chain employs TRBV7-9 and TRBJ2-3; D unclear. The V end lost 5 bases, the J end lost 1 base, and 1 base lay between the germline ends. This CDR3 region has 11 residues. Germline V gives CDR1 SEHNR, CDR2 FQNEAQ (reference sequence). The CDR3 protein is CASSRTDTQYF. CDR3 sequence (DNA): TGTGCCAGCAGCCGCACAGATACGCAGTATTTT. The full variable domain, completed using reference TRBV7-9 and TRBJ2-3, is DTGVSQNPRHKITKRGQNVTFRCDPISEHNRLYWYRQTLGQGPEFLTYFQNEAQLEKSRLLSDRFSAERPKGSFSTLEIQRTEQGDSAMYLCASSRTDTQYFGPGTRLTVL.

The CDR3 coding sequence is TGTGCCAGCAGCCCCCAGACAGGGGGAAACTACGAGCAGTACTTC. This codes for CASSPQTGGNYEQYF. The chain carries TRBV7-9 and TRBJ2-7; 9 nucleotides match TRBD1. Germline values: CDR1 SEHNR, CDR2 FQNEAQ (reference sequence). This CDR3 comprises 15 residues. V shed 5 bases and J 3 bases; nucleotides not matched to a gene: 8.

J is TRBJ2-7 and V is TRBV27, with 10 bases lining up with TRBD2. This CDR3 contains 16 residues. J gave up 0 bases and V 6 bases, and 8 bases lay outside the gene matches. CDR1 is MNHEY and CDR2 is SMNVEV in the germline V gene (reference sequence). The CDR3 DNA reads as TGTGCCAGCAGCCTTCTAGCGGGAGCCTACTCCTACGAGCAGTACTTC. This sequence encodes CASSLLAGAYSYEQYF.

This clone was seen a single time. The chain combines TRBV9 with TRBJ2-1, with D possibly being TRBD1 (6 bases). Trimming took off 4 bases at V and 8 bases at J, with 16 bases between the two ends. Germline loops: CDR1 SGDLS, CDR2 YYNGEE. The CDR3 sequence is 14 residues long. CDR3 residues: CASSIETGSYEQFF. In DNA, the CDR3 is TGTGCCAGCAGCATCGAGACAGGCTCCTATGAGCAGTTCTTC.

The V and J genes are TRBV7-9 and TRBJ2-5; 10 bases agree with TRBD2. CDR3 length: 15 residues. V dropped 5 bases and J dropped 2; count of bases not matched to a gene: 5. The V gene's germline CDR1 is SEHNR and CDR2 FQNEAQ (reference sequence). The CDR3 bases are TGTGCCAGCAGCCTTGGGACTAGCGCACAAGAGACCCAGTACTTC. It encodes CASSLGTSAQETQYF.

The rearrangement joins TRBV6-1 to TRBJ2-7; perhaps TRBD2 as D (6 bases). Germline V gene data show CDR1 as MNHNS and CDR2 as SASEGT. This CDR3 spans 11 amino acids. V was trimmed by 1 base and J by 12 bases, leaving 10 bases between them. This CDR3 is CASSEGLVPYF. CDR3 bases: TGTGCCAGCAGTGAAGGACTAGTCCCGTACTTC.

This chain uses TRBV6-4 with TRBJ2-3, with D possibly being TRBD1 or TRBD2 (5 bases each). In germline, CDR1 is MRHNA, CDR2 SNTAGT. Deletions cut 5 bases from V and 3 bases from J, with 12 bases between. The length of the CDR3 is 14 residues. CDR3 region: CASSLDGGTDTQYF. CDR3 DNA: TGTGCCAGCAGTCTAGATGGGGGTACAGATACGCAGTATTTT.

The chain recombines TRBV2 with TRBJ2-7; the D gene is possibly TRBD2 (5 bases). The germline V and J ends were trimmed by 6 bases and 3 bases, with 9 bases remaining between them. The CDR3 has 12 residues. Per the germline V gene, CDR1 is SNHLY and CDR2 is FYNNEI. The CDR3, as DNA: TGTGCCAGCAGGACCCGGGGCTACGAGCAGTACTTC. The encoded protein is CASRTRGYEQYF.

This sequence joins TRBV7-2 and TRBJ2-7; 9 nucleotides match TRBD1. The germline V gene encodes CDR1 SGHTA and CDR2 FQGNSA. This CDR3 has 17 amino acids. Trimming at V came to 1 base and at J to 3 bases, leaving 10 bases not matched to a gene. The CDR3 DNA reads TGTGCCAGCAGCTTAGTAGTAGATCTGGGACAGGGCTACGAGCAGTACTTC. Translating gives CASSLVVDLGQGYEQYF.

V and J are TRBV18 and TRBJ2-7, with TRBD1 identical over 11 bases. After removal of 5 bases from V and 4 bases from J, the junction contained 7 bases not matched to a gene. Germline V gives CDR1 KGHSH, CDR2 LQKENI. CDR3 length: 15 residues. CDR3 nucleotide sequence: TGTGCCAGCTCAGCCGGGACAGGGGGTATTTACGAGCAGTACTTC. Translation gives CASSAGTGGIYEQYF. Using reference TRBV18 and TRBJ2-7 for the parts outside the CDR3, the full variable domain is NAGVMQNPRHLVRRRGQEARLRCSPMKGHSHVYWYRQLPEEGLKFMVYLQKENIIDESGMPKERFSAEFPKEGPSILRIQQVVRGDSAAYFCASSAGTGGIYEQYFGPGTRLTVT.

CDR3 region: CASTLLTGRANTEAFF. Written as DNA, the CDR3 is TGTGCCAGCACCCTACTGACGGGAAGGGCGAACACTGAAGCTTTCTTT. The genes are TRBV28 and TRBJ1-1; no definite D call. Germline loops: CDR1 MDHEN, CDR2 SYDVKM. V shed 7 bases and J shed 1 base, with 19 bases lying between them. The CDR3 loop spans 16 amino acids.

For the CDR3, the DNA is TGTGCCAGCAGCTTTTGGACTAGCGGGAGTTTTCAGACCCAGTACTTC. Protein product: CASSFWTSGSFQTQYF. V and J are TRBV11-2 and TRBJ2-5; 13 bases match TRBD2. The CDR3 is made up of 16 amino acids. Germline V gives CDR1 SGHAT, CDR2 FQNNGV. Losses at the gene ends were 3 bases for V and 6 bases for J; bases not matched to a gene: 7.

The gene calls are TRBV30 and TRBJ2-7; D is unclear. This CDR3 has 11 amino acids. V was trimmed by 2 bases and J by 7 bases, leaving 9 bases between them. Germline CDR1 reads GTSNPN; CDR2 reads SVGIG (reference sequence). The CDR3 nucleotides read TGTGCCTGGAGTCCAAACCAGGAGCAGTACTTC. It specifies CAWSPNQEQYF.

The chain joins TRBV11-2 to TRBJ2-1; 9 bases fit TRBD2. The CDR3 consists of 16 residues. The J segment lost 0 bases and the V segment lost 5 bases, leaving 5 bases of the junction unmatched. Germline CDR1 SGHAT, CDR2 FQNNGV. The CDR3 DNA follows: TGTGCCAGCAGCCCCGGACTAGCGAGCTCCTACAATGAGCAGTTCTTC. Translation: CASSPGLASSYNEQFF.

The rearrangement uses TRBV4-2 and TRBJ2-3, with D unclear. The V gene lost 0 bases and the J gene lost 1 base, with 8 bases spanning the gap. In germline, CDR1 is LGHNA, CDR2 YNFKEQ. The CDR3 has 15 residues. This CDR3 reads CASSQDKWGTDTQYF. DNA of the CDR3: TGTGCCAGCAGCCAAGATAAATGGGGCACAGATACGCAGTATTTT.

This CDR3 is CASSINAGGYYTQYF. The CDR3 nucleotides are TGTGCCAGTAGTATCAACGCGGGAGGGTATTATACGCAGTATTTT. The chain carries TRBV19 and TRBJ2-3; 9 bases are shared with TRBD2. V was clipped by 3 bases and J by 7 bases; unmatched bases: 8. From germline, CDR1 is LNHDA and CDR2 SQIVND (reference sequence). The CDR3 length is 15 residues. Together with reference TRBV19 and TRBJ2-3, the CDR3 gives the full variable domain: DGGITQSPKYLFRKEGQNVTLSCEQNLNHDAMYWYRQDPGQGLRLIYYSQIVNDFQKGDIAEGYSVSREKKESFPLTVTSAQKNPTAFYLCASSINAGGYYTQYFGPGTRLTVL.

This clone appeared once. This rearrangement joins TRBV11-2 to TRBJ2-7; 8 positions agree with TRBD2. The CDR3 contains 12 residues. J gave up 5 bases and V 7 bases, and 4 bases lay outside the gene matches. Germline V CDR1 and CDR2: SGHAT, FQNNGV. CDR3 sequence (DNA): TGTGCCAGCAATTCAGCGGGAGACGAGCAGTACTTC. Translated: CASNSAGDEQYF. The full variable domain, rest sourced from reference TRBV11-2 and TRBJ2-7, is EAGVAQSPRYKIIEKRQSVAFWCNPISGHATLYWYQQILGQGPKLLIQFQNNGVVDDSQLPKDRFSAERLKGVDSTLKIQPAKLEDSAVYLCASNSAGDEQYFGPGTRLTVT.

CDR3 region: CASSLGPSGRATDTQYF. The CDR3 DNA is TGTGCCAGCAGCTTAGGTCCTAGCGGGAGGGCCACAGATACGCAGTATTTT. The chain is built from TRBV7-2 and TRBJ2-3; 12 nucleotides match TRBD2. The CDR3 is made up of 17 amino acids. Trimming at V came to 1 base and at J to 2 bases, leaving 4 bases not matched to a gene. The germline V gene encodes CDR1 SGHTA and CDR2 FQGNSA. The full variable domain, its missing parts supplied by reference TRBV7-2 and TRBJ2-3, is GAGVSQSPSNKVTEKGKDVELRCDPISGHTALYWYRQSLGQGLEFLIYFQGNSAPDKSGLPSDRFSAERTGGSVSTLTIQRTQQEDSAVYLCASSLGPSGRATDTQYFGPGTRLTVL.